These 20 T cell receptor beta chains share one sample of origin, sequenced in a study of PD-1 blockade in mismatch repair-deficient tumors. Sequencing was performed with immunoSEQ multiplex PCR; in TCRdb, only in-frame clones are kept and a portion is missing. The sample consists of 70,000 to 95,000 clones, approximately 80% of them appearing once. Here the sequenced sample was peripheral blood, taken 44 weeks after starting pembrolizumab. Receptors were obtained from an adult with mismatch repair-deficient cancer.

The chain carries TRBV27 and TRBJ2-1; 8 bases agree with TRBD2. Germline V gene data show CDR1 as MNHEY and CDR2 as SMNVEV (reference sequence). The CDR3 contains 15 residues. The V segment lost 2 bases and the J segment 3 bases; nucleotides outside the gene matches: 3. The CDR3 nucleotides read TGTGCCAGCAGTTTAAGAACTAGCGGCTACAATGAGCAGTTCTTC. Translation gives CASSLRTSGYNEQFF.

The chain has TRBV2 and TRBJ1-1, with a tentative D call TRBD1 (6 bases). Per the germline V gene, CDR1 is SNHLY and CDR2 is FYNNEI. The ends were cut back, 5 bases at V and 4 bases at J, with 14 bases in the middle. This CDR3 has 14 residues. The CDR3 nucleotides read TGTGCCAGCAGTCCAGACAGGTTTTCCACTGAAGCTTTCTTT. Its protein product is CASSPDRFSTEAFF.

This sequence joins TRBV19 and TRBJ1-2; maybe TRBD1 (5 bases). Germline values: CDR1 LNHDA, CDR2 SQIVND (reference sequence). This CDR3 contains 14 residues. V shed 6 bases and J shed 9 bases, with 20 bases lying between them. This CDR3 is CASSSLGETARYTF. DNA of the CDR3: TGTGCCAGTAGCTCATTGGGCGAGACAGCTCGCTACACCTTC.

The chain is built from TRBV4-1 and TRBJ2-7; possibly TRBD2 for D (6 bases). Trimming removed 1 base from V and 0 bases from J, with 16 bases in between. CDR3 length: 17 residues. The germline V gene has CDR1 MGHRA and CDR2 YSYEKL. CDR3 region: CASSQAPGAGSSYEQYF. CDR3 coding DNA: TGCGCCAGCAGCCAAGCCCCCGGGGCGGGGAGCTCCTACGAGCAGTACTTC.

This clone was counted once. The chain employs TRBV4-1 and TRBJ2-7, with unresolved D. V lost 4 bases to trimming and J lost 4 bases, with 14 bases between them. Per germline, CDR1 MGHRA and CDR2 YSYEKL. The CDR3 length is 14 residues. The CDR3 region is CASSPSPEVYEQYF. As DNA, the CDR3 is TGCGCCAGCAGCCCCAGCCCCGAAGTATACGAGCAGTACTTC.

The chain joins TRBV6-5 to TRBJ2-7, with a weak D call TRBD1 (5 bases). With 0 bases removed from V and 4 bases from J, the gap between germline ends came to 13 bases. Germline V gene data show CDR1 as MNHEY and CDR2 as SVGAGI. This CDR3 is built from 15 residues. The CDR3, as DNA: TGTGCCAGCAGTTACTCAGGGGTTACCGGGTACGAGCAGTACTTC. Protein product: CASSYSGVTGYEQYF.

V gene TRBV19 combines with J gene TRBJ2-1; D is ambiguous. CDR1 LNHDA and CDR2 SQIVND come from the germline V gene (reference sequence). V was trimmed by 0 bases and J by 7 bases, leaving 19 bases between them. This CDR3 is built from 17 residues. Written as DNA, the CDR3 is TGTGCCAGTAGTATAGATTATTCACAGAGCCTGAGGAATGAGCAGTTCTTC. This encodes CASSIDYSQSLRNEQFF.

The chain combines TRBV7-6 with TRBJ1-3; tentative D call: TRBD1 (6 bases). Trimming left V 5 bases short and J 0 bases short, with 8 bases between. Germline CDR1 reads SGHVS; CDR2 reads FNYEAQ. This CDR3 is 14 amino acids long. The CDR3 protein is CASSPDSSGNTIYF. CDR3 in DNA: TGTGCCAGCAGCCCGGACAGCTCTGGAAACACCATATATTTT.

This clone was seen a handful of times. The rearrangement uses TRBV25-1 and TRBJ2-5; a possible D gene is TRBD1 (5 bases). The CDR3 consists of 14 residues. Germline V gives CDR1 MGHDK, CDR2 SYGVNS. V gave up 4 bases and J gave up 6 bases, with 15 bases separating them. The chain's CDR3 is CASSVGQGGKTQYF. CDR3 bases: TGTGCCAGCAGTGTGGGGCAGGGCGGCAAGACCCAGTACTTC. Using reference TRBV25-1 and TRBJ2-5 for the parts outside the CDR3, the full variable domain is EADIYQTPRYLVIGTGKKITLECSQTMGHDKMYWYQQDPGMELHLIHYSYGVNSTEKGDLSSESTVSRIRTEHFPLTLESARPSHTSQYLCASSVGQGGKTQYFGPGTRLLVL.

This clone appeared a single time. The rearrangement joins TRBV19 to TRBJ1-4; possibly TRBD1 for D (6 bases). Germline V lookup: CDR1 LNHDA, CDR2 SQIVND (reference sequence). CDR3 length: 14 residues. With 6 bases removed from V and 5 bases from J, the gap between germline ends came to 13 bases. The CDR3 bases are TGTGCCAGTAGGAGGACAGCCCAGAATGAAAAACTGTTTTTT. Translating gives CASRRTAQNEKLFF.

This clone was observed a single time. This chain links TRBV15 with TRBJ2-1; the D is unclear. Trimming took off 1 base at V and 8 bases at J, with 12 bases between the two ends. CDR3 length equals 14 residues. Germline V CDR1 and CDR2: LNHNV, YYDKDF (reference sequence). CDR3 amino acids: CATSRGGFSDEQFF. The CDR3 region has the DNA TGTGCCACCAGCAGAGGTGGGTTTTCCGATGAGCAGTTCTTC.

This chain connects TRBV9 to TRBJ1-1; possible D gene TRBD1, 6 bases. V lost 3 bases, J lost 3 bases, and 18 bases lay in between. The CDR3 extends over 16 amino acids. In germline, CDR1 is SGDLS, CDR2 YYNGEE. The CDR3 DNA is TGTGCCAGCAGCGCCGCCCCACAGGGCTGGGACACTGAAGCTTTCTTT. It encodes CASSAAPQGWDTEAFF.

The chain links TRBV29-1 to TRBJ1-1; D may be TRBD1 (6 bases). The CDR3 sequence is 13 residues long. Germline CDR1 and CDR2: SQVTM and ANQGSEA. The ends were cut back, 4 bases at V and 0 bases at J, with 9 bases in the middle. The DNA for the CDR3 is TGCAGCGTTGCACAGGGAATGAACACTGAAGCTTTCTTT. It yields the protein CSVAQGMNTEAFF.

The CDR3 is CASSQLGYEQYF. In DNA, the CDR3 is TGTGCCAGCAGCCAACTAGGCTACGAGCAGTACTTC. The chain recombines TRBV6-1 with TRBJ2-7, with D perhaps TRBD2 (5 bases). The germline V and J ends were trimmed by 6 bases and 3 bases, with 9 bases remaining between them. Germline V gene sequence: CDR1 MNHNS, CDR2 SASEGT. This CDR3 region has 12 residues.

The chain combines TRBV11-2 with TRBJ2-2; the D gene could be TRBD1 or TRBD2 (5 bases each). The V end was cut by 3 bases, the J end by 6 bases, with 11 bases between. The CDR3 is 14 residues long. CDR1 is SGHAT and CDR2 is FQNNGV in the germline V gene. Here the CDR3 reads CASSLFMGAGELFF. The CDR3 bases are TGTGCCAGCAGCTTGTTCATGGGGGCCGGGGAGCTGTTTTTT.

The chain couples TRBV7-2 to TRBJ2-7; 14 nucleotides align to TRBD2. V gave up 5 bases and J gave up 6 bases; unmatched junction bases: 12. The CDR3 runs to 17 residues. CDR1 is SGHTA, CDR2 FQGNSA, per germline. The CDR3 protein is CASSTQGTSGSRGEQYF. Here the CDR3 DNA reads TGTGCCAGCAGCACTCAAGGGACTAGCGGGAGTCGTGGCGAGCAGTACTTC.

The rearrangement links TRBV5-1 to TRBJ2-7; D unresolved. Germline CDR1 SGHRS, CDR2 YFSETQ. The CDR3 consists of 15 residues. Between the trimmed V and J ends, which lost 0 bases and 0 bases, there was a span of 10 bases. Here the CDR3 reads CASSLEQATSYEQYF. The CDR3 DNA is TGCGCCAGCAGCTTGGAGCAGGCGACCTCCTACGAGCAGTACTTC. The whole variable domain, remainder taken from reference TRBV5-1 and TRBJ2-7, is KAGVTQTPRYLIKTRGQQVTLSCSPISGHRSVSWYQQTPGQGLQFLFEYFSETQRNKGNFPGRFSGRQFSNSRSEMNVSTLELGDSALYLCASSLEQATSYEQYFGPGTRLTVT.

This clone was seen more than once but under ten times. J is TRBJ2-3 and V is TRBV30; 12 nucleotides agree with TRBD2. From germline, CDR1 is GTSNPN and CDR2 SVGIG (reference sequence). CDR3 length: 21 residues. Trimming took 2 bases from V and 3 from J; bases not matched to a gene: 21. This chain's CDR3 is CAWSSDRTSGIFAQFTDTQYF. CDR3 sequence (DNA): TGTGCCTGGAGTTCAGATCGGACTAGCGGGATTTTTGCCCAATTTACAGATACGCAGTATTTT.

The chain couples TRBV6-5 to TRBJ2-1; D remains unclear. Per germline, CDR1 MNHEY and CDR2 SVGAGI. The CDR3 has 15 amino acids. V gave up 2 bases and J gave up 0 bases, with 8 bases separating them. In nucleotides, the CDR3 is TGTGCCAGCAGTTACAGCGCAAGCTCCTACAATGAGCAGTTCTTC. Protein sequence: CASSYSASSYNEQFF.

The chain employs TRBV11-2 and TRBJ2-5; D possibly corresponds to TRBD2 (6 bases). V was shortened by 1 base and J by 5 bases, with 14 bases between the two germline ends. This CDR3 region has 15 residues. CDR1 and CDR2 from the germline V gene are SGHAT and FQNNGV. The CDR3 sequence: CASSLAASAVETQYF. The CDR3 bases are TGTGCCAGCAGCTTAGCAGCTAGCGCGGTGGAGACCCAGTACTTC.